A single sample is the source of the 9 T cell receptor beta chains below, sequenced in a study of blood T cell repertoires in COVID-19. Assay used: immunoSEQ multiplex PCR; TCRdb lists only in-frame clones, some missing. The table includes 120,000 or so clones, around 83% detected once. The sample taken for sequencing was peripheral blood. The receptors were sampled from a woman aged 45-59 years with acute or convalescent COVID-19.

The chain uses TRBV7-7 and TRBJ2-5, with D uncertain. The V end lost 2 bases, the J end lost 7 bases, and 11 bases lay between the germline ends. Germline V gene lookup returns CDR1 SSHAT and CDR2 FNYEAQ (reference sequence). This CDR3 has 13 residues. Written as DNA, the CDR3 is TGTGCCAGCAGCTTATCCGCGTATTCGACCCAGTACTTC. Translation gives CASSLSAYSTQYF. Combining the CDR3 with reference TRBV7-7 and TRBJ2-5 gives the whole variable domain GAGVSQSPRYKVTKRGQDVTLRCDPISSHATLYWYQQALGQGPEFLTYFNYEAQPDKSGLPSDRFSAERPEGSISTLTIQRTEQRDSAMYRCASSLSAYSTQYFGPGTRLLVL.

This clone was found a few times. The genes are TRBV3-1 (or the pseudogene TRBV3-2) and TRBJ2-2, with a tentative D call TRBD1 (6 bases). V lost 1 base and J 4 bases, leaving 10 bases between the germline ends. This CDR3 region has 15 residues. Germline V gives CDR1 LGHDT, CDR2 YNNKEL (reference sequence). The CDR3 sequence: CASSQGVGGTGELFF. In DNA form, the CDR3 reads TGTGCCAGCAGCCAAGGGGTAGGGGGCACCGGGGAGCTGTTTTTT.

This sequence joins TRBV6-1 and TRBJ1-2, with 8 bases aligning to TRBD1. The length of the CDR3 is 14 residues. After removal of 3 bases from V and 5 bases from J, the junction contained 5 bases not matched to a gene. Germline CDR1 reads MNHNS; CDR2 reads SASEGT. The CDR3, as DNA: TGTGCCAGCAGTGAGGCCTGGACAGGGTATGGCTACACCTTC. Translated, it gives CASSEAWTGYGYTF.

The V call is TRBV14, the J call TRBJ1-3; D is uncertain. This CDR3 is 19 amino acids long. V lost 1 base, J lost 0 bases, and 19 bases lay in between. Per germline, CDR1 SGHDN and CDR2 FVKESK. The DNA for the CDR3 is TGTGCCAGCAGCCAAGGGGTTTGGGATAAGAGGGACTCTGGAAACACCATATATTTT. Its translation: CASSQGVWDKRDSGNTIYF. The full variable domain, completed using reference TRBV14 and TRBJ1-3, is EAGVTQFPSHSVIEKGQTVTLRCDPISGHDNLYWYRRVMGKEIKFLLHFVKESKQDESGMPNNRFLAERTGGTYSTLKVQPAELEDSGVYFCASSQGVWDKRDSGNTIYFGEGSWLTVV.

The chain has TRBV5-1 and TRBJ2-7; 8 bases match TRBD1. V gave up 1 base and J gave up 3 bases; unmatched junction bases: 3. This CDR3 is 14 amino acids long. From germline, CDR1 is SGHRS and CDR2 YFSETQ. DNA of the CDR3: TGCGCCAGCAGCTTGCAGGGGGCAATCTACGAGCAGTACTTC. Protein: CASSLQGAIYEQYF.

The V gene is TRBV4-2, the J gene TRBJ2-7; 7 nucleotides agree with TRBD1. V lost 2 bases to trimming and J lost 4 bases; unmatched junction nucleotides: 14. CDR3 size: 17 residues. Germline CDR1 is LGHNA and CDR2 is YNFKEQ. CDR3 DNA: TGTGCCAGCAGCCAACAACTAGGGGGCACCAAGTGGTACGAGCAGTACTTC. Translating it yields CASSQQLGGTKWYEQYF.

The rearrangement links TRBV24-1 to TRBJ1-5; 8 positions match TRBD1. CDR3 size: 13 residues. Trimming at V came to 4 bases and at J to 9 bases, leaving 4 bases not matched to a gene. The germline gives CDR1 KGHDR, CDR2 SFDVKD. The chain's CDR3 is CATSEPGGRPQHF. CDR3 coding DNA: TGTGCCACCAGTGAACCAGGGGGCCGGCCCCAGCATTTT.

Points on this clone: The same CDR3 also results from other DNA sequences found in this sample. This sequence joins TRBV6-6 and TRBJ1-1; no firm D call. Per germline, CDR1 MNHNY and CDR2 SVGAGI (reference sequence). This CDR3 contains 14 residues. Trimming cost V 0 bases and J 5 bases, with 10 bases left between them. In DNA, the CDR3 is TGTGCCAGCAGTTACTCGGGCGTCAGAACTGAAGCTTTCTTT. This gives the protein CASSYSGVRTEAFF.

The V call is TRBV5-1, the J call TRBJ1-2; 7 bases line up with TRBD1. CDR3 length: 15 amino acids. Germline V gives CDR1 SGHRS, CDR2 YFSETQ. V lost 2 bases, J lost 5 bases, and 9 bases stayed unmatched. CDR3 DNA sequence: TGCGCCAGCAGCTTCCGGGACAGTGAAACTTATGGCTACACCTTC. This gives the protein CASSFRDSETYGYTF.